Below, 20 T cell receptor beta chains from the same sample are listed, as sequenced in a study of blood T cell repertoires in COVID-19. The table came from immunoSEQ multiplex PCR; TCRdb's copy has only in-frame clones and leaves some out. Of roughly 55,000 clones listed, around 87% are singletons. The sample consisted of peripheral blood. The receptors originated from a man in his fifties or sixties with active COVID-19.

V usage is TRBV15 and J usage is TRBJ2-7; 10 bases agree with TRBD1. Germline assignment: CDR1 LNHNV and CDR2 YYDKDF (reference sequence). The CDR3 consists of 14 residues. The junction had 0 bases not matched to a gene; V was cut back by 1 base and J by 3 bases. DNA of the CDR3: TGTGCCACCAGCAGAGGGACAGGGGGCTACGAGCAGTACTTC. This translates into CATSRGTGGYEQYF.

The V call is TRBV27, the J call TRBJ2-1, with 13 bases aligning to TRBD2. Germline trimming cut 6 bases from V and 7 bases from J; bases unmatched to any gene: 3. Germline CDR1 and CDR2: MNHEY and SMNVEV (reference sequence). The CDR3 covers 14 residues. Here the CDR3 reads CASRLAGGRNEQFF. DNA for the CDR3: TGTGCCAGCAGACTAGCGGGGGGGCGAAATGAGCAGTTCTTC.

The chain carries TRBV6-5 and TRBJ2-7; 9 bases map to TRBD2. Unmatched junction bases numbered 1, after V lost 2 bases and J lost 2 bases. The germline gives CDR1 MNHEY, CDR2 SVGAGI. This CDR3 region has 14 residues. The CDR3 sequence is CASSYAGGPYEQYF. CDR3 coding DNA: TGTGCCAGCAGTTACGCGGGGGGGCCCTACGAGCAGTACTTC.

The V and J genes are TRBV6-5 and TRBJ1-5, with D tentatively TRBD1 (6 bases). V lost 6 bases, J lost 2 bases, and 14 bases lay in between. The CDR3 covers 15 residues. Germline V gives CDR1 MNHEY, CDR2 SVGAGI. The CDR3, as DNA: TGTGCCAGCAGCCCAGGAGCAGGGGGCAATCAGCCCCAGCATTTT. Amino acids: CASSPGAGGNQPQHF.

The V gene is TRBV24-1, the J gene TRBJ2-2; the match to TRBD1 covers 8 bases. Germline V gene lookup returns CDR1 KGHDR and CDR2 SFDVKD. V shed 3 bases and J 3 bases; nucleotides not matched to a gene: 5. This CDR3 has 16 amino acids. DNA of the CDR3: TGTGCCACCAGTGATCCTAGGACAGGGCACACCGGGGAGCTGTTTTTT. It specifies CATSDPRTGHTGELFF.

This clone appeared a single time. This chain joins TRBV6-4 and TRBJ1-2; unclear D gene. The CDR3 is made up of 13 amino acids. V was shortened by 3 bases and J by 3 bases, with 8 bases between the two germline ends. Germline V CDR1 and CDR2: MRHNA, SNTAGT. For the CDR3, the DNA is TGTGCCAGCAGTGATGGCGGGTACTATGGCTACACCTTC. Protein sequence: CASSDGGYYGYTF.

V and J are TRBV29-1 and TRBJ2-7; 9 bases are shared with TRBD1. Looked up from germline, CDR1 is SQVTM and CDR2 is ANQGSEA. The CDR3 length is 14 residues. The V gene end was trimmed by 3 bases and the J gene end by 6 bases; junction bases not matched to a gene: 9. CDR3 sequence: CSVDSGTGSGEQYF. CDR3 in DNA: TGCAGCGTTGATTCCGGGACAGGGAGCGGCGAGCAGTACTTC.

The chain links TRBV10-3 to TRBJ1-1; D possibly corresponds to TRBD1 (5 bases). V shed 10 bases and J shed 1 base, with 16 bases lying between them. The CDR3 totals 14 residues. From germline, CDR1 is ENHRY and CDR2 SYGVKD. The CDR3 coding sequence is TGTGCCACCCTTCTAGCGGGGGGGAACACTGAAGCTTTCTTT. Protein: CATLLAGGNTEAFF.

V and J are TRBV9 and TRBJ1-4; 8 bases match TRBD1. The CDR3 totals 14 residues. Unmatched junction bases numbered 5, after V lost 3 bases and J lost 7 bases. Per the germline V gene, CDR1 is SGDLS and CDR2 is YYNGEE. CDR3 protein: CASSGQGQGEKLFF. Written as DNA, the CDR3 is TGTGCCAGCAGCGGACAGGGGCAGGGTGAAAAACTGTTTTTT.

The genes are TRBV7-2 and TRBJ1-2; D is perhaps TRBD1 (5 bases). Germline V CDR1 and CDR2: SGHTA, FQGNSA. The CDR3 runs 15 residues. Trimming removed 5 bases at V and 2 bases at J, with 15 bases between. The CDR3 spells CASSPSTGVNYGYTF. CDR3 coding DNA: TGTGCCAGCAGCCCCTCTACGGGGGTGAACTATGGCTACACCTTC.

The rearrangement joins TRBV7-2 to TRBJ2-1, with D tentatively TRBD2 (5 bases). This CDR3 has 15 residues. V lost 5 bases to trimming and J lost 7 bases, with 18 bases between them. The germline V gene encodes CDR1 SGHTA and CDR2 FQGNSA. This CDR3 is CASSDRTRGLNEQFF. The CDR3 DNA reads TGTGCCAGCAGCGACCGAACGAGAGGGTTAAATGAGCAGTTCTTC.

V usage is TRBV6-1 and J usage is TRBJ2-7, with TRBD2 matching over 7 bases. The CDR3 has 15 residues. With V trimmed by 0 bases and J by 6 bases, 8 bases remained unmatched. Germline loops: CDR1 MNHNS, CDR2 SASEGT. CDR3 in amino acids: CASSEAAWGGSEQYF. The CDR3 region has the DNA TGTGCCAGCAGTGAAGCCGCCTGGGGGGGGAGCGAGCAGTACTTC.

The rearrangement uses TRBV6-5 and TRBJ1-3; D might be TRBD1 (5 bases). Germline-derived CDR1 and CDR2 are MNHEY and SVGAGI. Trimming left V 2 bases short and J 0 bases short, with 5 bases between. This CDR3 is 14 amino acids long. CDR3: CASSYQGSGNTIYF. For the CDR3, the DNA is TGTGCCAGCAGTTACCAGGGCTCTGGAAACACCATATATTTT.

The chain links TRBV6-4 to TRBJ2-2; no clear D. V lost 5 bases, J lost 4 bases, and 5 bases lay in between. The CDR3 runs to 12 residues. Germline V gene data show CDR1 as MRHNA and CDR2 as SNTAGT. The CDR3 nucleotides are TGTGCCAGCAGTTCCTTCACCGGGGAGCTGTTTTTT. This translates into CASSSFTGELFF.

CDR3 in amino acids: CASSPWEGLKVYEQYF. For the CDR3, the DNA is TGTGCCAGCAGCCCGTGGGAGGGCCTTAAGGTATACGAGCAGTACTTC. V and J are TRBV5-6 and TRBJ2-7; 7 bases are a match to TRBD2. After removal of 4 bases from V and 4 bases from J, the junction contained 14 bases not matched to a gene. Per the germline V gene, CDR1 is SGHDT and CDR2 is YYEEEE. This CDR3 has 16 residues.

The genes are TRBV10-3 and TRBJ2-3, with D possibly TRBD1 on 7 matching bases. Germline values: CDR1 ENHRY, CDR2 SYGVKD. The CDR3 runs 17 residues. The germline V and J ends were trimmed by 4 bases and 4 bases, with 21 bases remaining between them. Here the CDR3 reads CAISVTRDSRGADTQYF. The CDR3, as DNA: TGTGCCATCAGTGTGACGAGGGACAGCCGCGGGGCAGATACGCAGTATTTT.

The chain carries TRBV6-1 and TRBJ1-1; D uncertain. The germline V gene has CDR1 MNHNS and CDR2 SASEGT. The ends were cut back, 0 bases at V and 6 bases at J, with 11 bases in the middle. This CDR3 comprises 14 residues. The CDR3 nucleotides are TGTGCCAGCAGTGAAGCGATTTTACAGCCTGAAGCTTTCTTT. It is translated as CASSEAILQPEAFF.

This chain links TRBV30 with TRBJ1-1; no clear D. CDR3 length: 12 residues. Trimming stripped 5 bases from V and 3 bases from J, with 10 bases between. Germline CDR1 GTSNPN, CDR2 SVGIG (reference sequence). The CDR3 nucleotides are TGTGCCTGGGGGCCGGGGTACACTGAAGCTTTCTTT. Its translation is CAWGPGYTEAFF.

The CDR3 spells CASSLDSRGVGGYTF. The CDR3 DNA sequence: TGTGCCAGCAGCTTAGATAGCAGGGGGGTAGGGGGCTACACCTTC. The genes are TRBV7-2 and TRBJ1-2; 7 bases are shared with TRBD1. The V segment lost 1 base and the J segment 8 bases; nucleotides outside the gene matches: 10. This CDR3 is 15 amino acids long. Germline CDR1 is SGHTA and CDR2 is FQGNSA.

A few counts support this clone. This chain joins TRBV6-1 and TRBJ2-3, with 14 nucleotides matching TRBD2. J was trimmed by 4 bases and V by 4 bases; bases with no gene match: 7. This CDR3 comprises 17 residues. CDR1 MNHNS and CDR2 SASEGT come from the germline V gene. The CDR3, as DNA: TGTGCCAGCAGTGCGGGACTAGCGGGGGTTTTCGCAGATACGCAGTATTTT. This encodes CASSAGLAGVFADTQYF.